The rows below give T cell receptor beta chains drawn from one sample of a study of PD-1 blockade in classical Hodgkin lymphoma. Sequencing was performed with immunoSEQ multiplex PCR; in TCRdb, only in-frame clones are kept and a portion is missing. Of some 23,000 clones listed, roughly 76% are singletons. The specimen was CD4+ T cells from blood, collected before the fourth cycle of nivolumab. The receptors were sampled from a human donor with classical Hodgkin lymphoma. Both conserved end residues are part of each CDR3. D genes are given only for firm matches. Some rows have no size entry. The others give once, few or many, or a class for an expanded clone.

j_gene	abundance	d_gene	v_gene	CDR3nt	CDR3aa
TRBJ2-7	NA	NA	TRBV5-1	TGCGCCAGCAGCGCAGACATATACGAGCAGTACTTC	CASSADIYEQYF
TRBJ1-4	NA	NA	TRBV4-3	TGCGCCAGCAGCCAAGGTGGCAGAGCTGCAACTAATGAAAAACTGTTTTTT	CASSQGGRAATNEKLFF
TRBJ1-5	few	TRBD1	TRBV7-2	TGTGCCAGCAGCTCCCGACAGGGGAATCAGCCCCAGCATTTT	CASSSRQGNQPQHF
TRBJ2-1	NA	TRBD1	TRBV18	TGTGCCAGCTCACGGACAGGGGACAATGAGCAGTTCTTC	CASSRTGDNEQFF
TRBJ2-7	NA	NA	TRBV11-3	TGTGCCAGCAGCTTAGCAGGGGACGAGCAGTACTTC	CASSLAGDEQYF
TRBJ2-7	NA	NA	TRBV10-3	TGTGCCATCAGTGACCAGGGGTTGGCGCAGTACTTC	CAISDQGLAQYF
TRBJ1-1	NA	NA	TRBV5-1	TGCGCCAGCAGCTTCCACGTCGACCCGGTTATCACTGAAGCTTTCTTT	CASSFHVDPVITEAFF
TRBJ1-2	NA	NA	TRBV2	TGTGCCAGCAGTGTCGCACAGGGAGGTGGGGGCTACACCTTC	CASSVAQGGGGYTF
TRBJ2-3	NA	NA	TRBV5-4	TGTGCCAGCAGCTTACAACAGGGTTCGGATACGCAGTATTTT	CASSLQQGSDTQYF
TRBJ2-1	NA	TRBD2	TRBV2	TGTGCCAGCAGGAGCGGGGGGGCGGAGGAGCAGTTCTTC	CASRSGGAEEQFF
TRBJ1-1	NA	NA	TRBV29-1	TGCAGCGTCTCCGGACGGATGAACACTGAAGCTTTCTTT	CSVSGRMNTEAFF
TRBJ2-7	NA	NA	TRBV10-3	TGTGCCATCAGCACAGGGGAGGGCGAGCAGTACTTC	CAISTGEGEQYF
TRBJ1-2	NA	NA	TRBV20-1	TGCAGTGCAAGTCCGGGCTATGGCTACACCTTC	CSASPGYGYTF
TRBJ2-5	NA	TRBD1	TRBV7-2	TGTGCCAGCAGCCCCGACAGGGGGGAGACCCAGTACTTC	CASSPDRGETQYF
TRBJ1-1	NA	TRBD1	TRBV18	TGTGCCAGCTCACCACGGAGACAGGGGTTTGTGGGCACTGAAGCTTTCTTT	CASSPRRQGFVGTEAFF
TRBJ2-5	NA	TRBD2	TRBV4-2	TGTGCCAGCAGCCAAGAAGGGACTAGCGGGGGCCTCCAAGAGACCCAGTACTTC	CASSQEGTSGGLQETQYF
TRBJ2-3	NA	NA	TRBV10-3	TGTGCCATCGGAACAGGCACAGATACGCAGTATTTT	CAIGTGTDTQYF
TRBJ2-5	NA	TRBD1	TRBV19	TGTGCCAGTAGTATAGGGACAGGTAGCAAGACCCAGTACTTC	CASSIGTGSKTQYF
TRBJ2-3	NA	NA	TRBV9	TGTGCCAGCAGCGTAGGAGTTAGCACAGATACGCAGTATTTT	CASSVGVSTDTQYF
TRBJ2-3	NA	NA	TRBV19	TGTGCCAGTAGTCCGGGCTCTGGGACAGATACGCAGTATTTT	CASSPGSGTDTQYF
TRBJ1-2	few	TRBD1	TRBV9	TGTGCCAGCAGCGGAGACCCACTTATGACAGGGAAAGGCTACACCTTC	CASSGDPLMTGKGYTF
TRBJ1-2	NA	TRBD1	TRBV5-1	TGCGCCAGCAGCATGGACAGGCCTAACTATGGCTACACCTTC	CASSMDRPNYGYTF
TRBJ1-5	once	TRBD1	TRBV4-3	TGCGCCACCTCGGTAGGGACAGGGTCAAATCAGCCCCAGCATTTT	CATSVGTGSNQPQHF
TRBJ1-1	NA	NA	TRBV7-3	TGTGCCAGCAGCCGGACAGAGAACACTGAAGCTTTCTTT	CASSRTENTEAFF
TRBJ2-1	NA	NA	TRBV5-1	TGCGCCAGCAGCTTCGTAGGGATAAGCTACAATGAGCAGTTCTTC	CASSFVGISYNEQFF
TRBJ2-2	NA	NA	TRBV7-9	TGTGCCAGCAGCTTAGTCCAACGAAACACCGGGGAGCTGTTTTTT	CASSLVQRNTGELFF
TRBJ2-5	NA	NA	TRBV7-7	TGTGCCAGCAGCTTATTCCCAGGGCGCCAAGAGACCCAGTACTTC	CASSLFPGRQETQYF
TRBJ1-1	NA	NA	TRBV7-2	TGTGCCAGCAGCTTGCAGGCCGTTGAAGCTTTCTTT	CASSLQAVEAFF
TRBJ2-7	once	NA	TRBV6-5	TGTGCCAGCAGTTCAGGGGCCCCTTACGAGCAGTACTTC	CASSSGAPYEQYF
TRBJ2-5	NA	TRBD2	TRBV7-9	TGTGCCAGCAGCTTCGTGGCGGGGGGAGAGACCCAGTACTTC	CASSFVAGGETQYF
TRBJ2-1	NA	NA	TRBV5-1	TGCGCCAGCAGCAACGGACAGAGTTACAATGAGCAGTTCTTC	CASSNGQSYNEQFF
TRBJ2-3	NA	TRBD2	TRBV5-1	TGCGCCAGCAGCCCAGGTAGCGGGAGGGGAGATACGCAGTATTTT	CASSPGSGRGDTQYF
TRBJ2-7	NA	NA	TRBV7-2	TGTGCCAGCAGCTTAGGGGTCTCCTACGAGCAGTACTTC	CASSLGVSYEQYF
TRBJ1-6	NA	NA	TRBV5-1	TGCGCCAGCAGTTCAGCTCCGGGTAGGGATCAATCCTATAATTCACCCCTCCACTTT	CASSSAPGRDQSYNSPLHF
TRBJ1-2	NA	NA	TRBV19	TGTGCCAGTAGTACTACACGAAACTATGGCTACACCTTC	CASSTTRNYGYTF
TRBJ1-2	NA	NA	TRBV30	TGTGCCTGGAGAGCAGGGTTGGACTATGGCTACACCTTC	CAWRAGLDYGYTF
TRBJ1-5	NA	NA	TRBV28	TGTGCCAGCACCGGGGGGAATAGCAATCAGCCCCAGCATTTT	CASTGGNSNQPQHF
TRBJ2-7	NA	TRBD1	TRBV28	TGTGCCAGCAGTTTTACCACAGGGGTCTACTCCTACGAGCAGTACTTC	CASSFTTGVYSYEQYF
TRBJ2-7	NA	TRBD1	TRBV27	TGTGCCAGCGCTTCGACAGGGTACGAGCAGTACTTC	CASASTGYEQYF
TRBJ2-3	NA	NA	TRBV7-3	TGTGCCAGCAGCCCTATTGGGGGTGGCACAGATACGCAGTATTTT	CASSPIGGGTDTQYF
TRBJ1-2	NA	NA	TRBV4-2	TGTGCCAGCAGCCTAGGGGGGGGGAGTGAAGGCTACACCTTC	CASSLGGGSEGYTF
TRBJ2-6	NA	NA	TRBV27	TGTGCCAGCGTGAGTTCTGGGGCCAACGTCCTGACTTTC	CASVSSGANVLTF
TRBJ1-6	NA	TRBD1	TRBV29-1	TGCAGCGTTGGACAGGGGTGGAATTCACCCCTCCACTTT	CSVGQGWNSPLHF
TRBJ2-7	NA	NA	TRBV19	TGTGCCAACAAGGCCGGGGGCGATTACGAGCAGTACTTC	CANKAGGDYEQYF
TRBJ2-1	NA	NA	TRBV7-9	TGTGCCAGAGCCCGGGGGCCGACGGGTGCTGAGCAGTTCTTC	CARARGPTGAEQFF